The source of this TCR beta chain is a study of cytomegalovirus exposure and HLA in healthy donors. Study-level points and caveats: Reports credit the classifier with highly specific, highly sensitive diagnosis of cytomegalovirus status. Later work showed greater clonal expansion in HLA-associated TCR beta chains than in equally common others.

Both 60 Vbeta primers and 13 Jbeta primers went into the PCR. Generated by immunoSEQ multiplex PCR, the TCRdb table keeps only in-frame clones and is missing some. The sample lists 95,000 to 150,000 clones; 50% to 65% were seen once. As for this clone: The target antigen is unknown.

Although they were nominally healthy when sampled, donors likely had unrecorded immune exposures. Source material: PBMCs. This TCR came from a man aged 35 to 55 in good health and CMV-seropositive.

The DNA of the CDR3 is TGTGCCAGCTCACCACCGCCAGGGGGAGATACGCAGTATTTT. It specifies CASSPPPGGDTQYF. This chain connects TRBV18 to TRBJ2-3, with 7 nucleotides matching TRBD1. The CDR3 covers 14 residues. V lost 0 bases and J lost 5; bases outside the gene matches: 2. CDR1 and CDR2 from the germline V gene are KGHSH and LQKENI.